Listed below are T cell receptor beta chains from one sample, sequenced in a study of graft-versus-host responses after intestinal transplantation. The assay was immunoSEQ multiplex PCR, and TCRdb's table has in-frame clones only and misses some. This sample yields just under 65,000 clones, of which roughly nine tenths are seen a single time; over 1.5% belongs to the top ten. The sample was ileum tissue, taken 350 to 400 days after transplant. The receptors here all came from a human patient who received an intestinal transplant, so some T cells may come from the graft donor. The CDR3 runs from the conserved cysteine through the conserved F or W. The D gene is left open where the match is weak. Not all rows give a size; the values are once, few, many and, for expanded clones, a class.

clone size	J gene	D gene	V gene	CDR3 DNA	CDR3 protein
once	TRBJ2-2	TRBD2	TRBV13	TGTGCCAGCAGCCGCCAGCGGGAGTATTACACCGGGGAGCTGTTTTTT	CASSRQREYYTGELFF
.	TRBJ1-4	.	TRBV29-1	TGCAGCGCATACACCTCAACTAATGAAAAACTGTTTTTT	CSAYTSTNEKLFF
.	TRBJ2-1	.	TRBV5-1	TGCGCCAGCAGACCTGACGCCCCCTCCTACAATGAGCAGTTCTTC	CASRPDAPSYNEQFF
.	TRBJ1-2	.	TRBV10-3	TGTGCCATCAGAAAGGACGTCCAGGATGGCTACACCTTC	CAIRKDVQDGYTF
.	TRBJ2-1	.	TRBV6-4	TGTGCCAGCAGCCCGAAGGGCCGCCCAGGGGCAGCCTACAATGAGCAGTTCTTC	CASSPKGRPGAAYNEQFF
.	TRBJ1-6	TRBD1	TRBV6-1	TGTGCCAGCAGTGAACGGGGACAGCTTAATTCACCCCTCCACTTT	CASSERGQLNSPLHF
.	TRBJ1-6	.	TRBV9	TGTGCCAGCAGCACGGGATCAGGGAATTCACCCCTCCACTTT	CASSTGSGNSPLHF
.	TRBJ2-7	TRBD2	TRBV4-2	TGTGCCAGCAGCCAAGGGTTCCCGGCGGGGGAGGGCTACGAGCAGTACTTC	CASSQGFPAGEGYEQYF
.	TRBJ2-7	.	TRBV6-6	TGTGCCAGCAGGGGTCTAGCGAATAGTTACGAGCAGTACTTC	CASRGLANSYEQYF
once	TRBJ2-7	TRBD2	TRBV5-1	TGCGCCAGCAGCCCCGGGACTAGCGGGGGGACCGAGCAGTACTTC	CASSPGTSGGTEQYF
.	TRBJ2-3	.	TRBV25-1	TGTGCCAGCAGTGAAAAATCCGGGCGGCGATACTCCACAGATACGCAGTATTTT	CASSEKSGRRYSTDTQYF
.	TRBJ1-1	.	TRBV6-5	TGTGCCAGCAGTGACCTCAGGGGGAACACTGAAGCTTTCTTT	CASSDLRGNTEAFF
.	TRBJ2-7	TRBD2	TRBV25-1	TGTGCCAGCAGTCCAACTAGCGGGAGGGCCCCCGAGCAGTACTTC	CASSPTSGRAPEQYF
.	TRBJ2-7	.	TRBV23-1	TGCGCCAGCAGTCGGGAGGGGACAGGTAGGTCACCGGACGAGCAGTACTTC	CASSREGTGRSPDEQYF
.	TRBJ2-1	TRBD2	TRBV12-5	TGTGCTAGTGGTTTGGGGCTAGCGGGGGACAATGAGCAGTTCTTC	CASGLGLAGDNEQFF
.	TRBJ1-2	.	TRBV19	TGTGCCAGTAGTATTCCCTTAGGGAGCTACACCTTC	CASSIPLGSYTF
.	TRBJ2-7	TRBD1	TRBV12-5	TGTGCTAGTGGTTTGAACTCGACAGGGGCCTACGAGCAGTACTTC	CASGLNSTGAYEQYF
.	TRBJ2-3	TRBD2	TRBV5-1	TGCGCCAGCAGCTTTCGAAGCGGGAGCACGAACACAGATACGCAGTATTTT	CASSFRSGSTNTDTQYF
.	TRBJ1-3	.	TRBV11-2	TGTGCCAGCAGCCGGGGGCTGCGAAACACCATATATTTT	CASSRGLRNTIYF
.	TRBJ1-1	.	TRBV29-1	TGCAGCGTTGACCGGAGCGGAGTGAACACTGAAGCTTTCTTT	CSVDRSGVNTEAFF
.	TRBJ1-1	.	TRBV6-6	TGTGCCAGCAGTTACTCTGTTGACCTTATAGACACTGAAGCTTTCTTT	CASSYSVDLIDTEAFF
.	TRBJ2-1	.	TRBV10-3	TGTGCCATCAGTGAGTGGGGGGCCTCCAATGAGCAGTTCTTC	CAISEWGASNEQFF
.	TRBJ2-7	.	TRBV6-1	TGTGCCAGCAGTGAATCCTCCTACGAGCAGTACTTC	CASSESSYEQYF
few	TRBJ2-7	.	TRBV29-1	TGCAGCGTTAGTAAGGACACCACCTACGAGCAGTACTTC	CSVSKDTTYEQYF
.	TRBJ2-7	TRBD2	TRBV4-2	TGTGCCAGCAGCCAAGATGAGACTAGCGGAAACTCCTACGAGCAGTACTTC	CASSQDETSGNSYEQYF
.	TRBJ1-1	TRBD1	TRBV29-1	TGCAGCGTCGCCGACAGGGCAGCCGAAGCTTTCTTT	CSVADRAAEAFF
.	TRBJ2-3	TRBD2	TRBV9	TGTGCCAGCAGCGTAGAAGGGCTAGCGGGAGGGCCAGAGGCAGATACGCAGTATTTT	CASSVEGLAGGPEADTQYF
.	TRBJ2-3	TRBD1	TRBV6-1	TGTGCCAGCAGGATGGACAGGGACACAGATACGCAGTATTTT	CASRMDRDTDTQYF
.	TRBJ2-7	.	TRBV6-1	TGTGCCAGCTCTGGGGCCCCGGGTTGGGAGCAGTACTTC	CASSGAPGWEQYF
.	TRBJ2-1	.	TRBV6-1	TGTGCCAGCAGCAAGCAGGGCCTCAATGAGCAGTTCTTC	CASSKQGLNEQFF
few	TRBJ2-5	.	TRBV2	TGTGCCAGCAGTGGGTCTGGCGGGGATGGAGAGACCCAGTACTTC	CASSGSGGDGETQYF
.	TRBJ1-2	.	TRBV19	TGTGCCAGTAGTATAAGAGGGAACTATGGCTACACCTTC	CASSIRGNYGYTF
.	TRBJ2-7	.	TRBV6-5	TGTGCCAGCAGTTACTCCGGGGAAGCTTCCGAGCAGTACTTC	CASSYSGEASEQYF
once	TRBJ2-1	TRBD2	TRBV7-3	TGTGCCAGCAGCTTAATCGGGCTAGCGGGAAGTGAGCAGTTCTTC	CASSLIGLAGSEQFF
.	TRBJ1-1	.	TRBV29-1	TGCAGCGTTGGGGGGGTTGTGAACACTGAAGCTTTCTTT	CSVGGVVNTEAFF
.	TRBJ2-4	.	TRBV28	TGTGCCAGCAGTTTAGGTGGGACAGCCAAAAACATTCAGTACTTC	CASSLGGTAKNIQYF
.	TRBJ2-7	TRBD2	TRBV28	TGTGCCAGCAGTTTCGGGGGGTCCTACGAGCAGTACTTC	CASSFGGSYEQYF
.	TRBJ1-5	TRBD1	TRBV2	TGTGCCAGCAGGACAGGGGCCCCTAATCAGCCCCAGCATTTT	CASRTGAPNQPQHF
.	TRBJ2-7	TRBD2	TRBV19	TGTGCCAGTAGTGCGGGACTAGCGATCTACGAGCAGTACTTC	CASSAGLAIYEQYF
.	TRBJ2-7	TRBD1	TRBV5-6	TGTGCCAGCAGCGGGACAGGGGACTCCTACGAGCAGTACTTC	CASSGTGDSYEQYF
.	TRBJ2-7	TRBD2	TRBV29-1	TGCAGCGTTGATAGGCGGGAGGGCCCCGGCGAGCAGTACTTC	CSVDRREGPGEQYF
once	TRBJ2-7	TRBD1	TRBV4-1	TGCGCCAGCAGCCAAGAGATTTGGGGACAGGGACTCTCCGAGCAGTACTTC	CASSQEIWGQGLSEQYF
.	TRBJ1-5	.	TRBV6-6	TGTGCCAGCAGCGACACAGGGTTCCGTCAGCCCCAGCATTTT	CASSDTGFRQPQHF
.	TRBJ2-5	.	TRBV27	TGTGCCAGCAGTTTCAACCCAGACAGGAACCAAGAGACCCAGTACTTC	CASSFNPDRNQETQYF
.	TRBJ1-1	.	TRBV6-6	TGTGCCAGCAGTTCCGAGGGGGGAGGGACTGAAGCTTTCTTT	CASSSEGGGTEAFF
.	TRBJ2-5	.	TRBV9	TGTGCCAGCAGCGCCGGGACAATGGTCTTCCAAGAGACCCAGTACTTC	CASSAGTMVFQETQYF
.	TRBJ2-7	TRBD1	TRBV29-1	TGCAGCGTTGGGGGACAGGGCGAGCAGTACTTC	CSVGGQGEQYF
.	TRBJ2-6	.	TRBV28	TGTGCCAGCAGAACCCGGGCGGGGTCTGGGGCCAACGTCCTGACTTTC	CASRTRAGSGANVLTF
.	TRBJ2-3	.	TRBV5-1	TGCGCCAGCAGCTTGGCATGTCGACGGGGGAGGAGGACAGATACGCAGTATTTT	CASSLACRRGRRTDTQYF
.	TRBJ2-7	.	TRBV4-1	TGCGCCAGCAGCCAAGAAGGGTGGGCGGCCGAGCAGTACTTC	CASSQEGWAAEQYF
.	TRBJ1-2	.	TRBV6-5	TGTGCCAGCCCCTTTCATGAGGGCAACTATGGCTACACCTTC	CASPFHEGNYGYTF
.	TRBJ1-3	.	TRBV5-4	TGTGCCAGCAGCTTCGACGGCAGGGCTGGAAACACCATATATTTT	CASSFDGRAGNTIYF
.	TRBJ1-2	.	TRBV19	TGTGCCAGTACCCCCCAGGGCATGGATGGCTACACCTTC	CASTPQGMDGYTF
.	TRBJ2-7	.	TRBV7-9	TGTGCCAGCAGCTTACCTAGGTCGGACCAAACCTACGAGCAGTACTTC	CASSLPRSDQTYEQYF